A single sample is the source of the 20 T cell receptor beta chains below, sequenced in a study of spatial heterogeneity in lung cancer. As for time point: sample taken at primary tumor resection. Unsorted whole RNA of tumor, nontumor lung or frozen PBMC was sequenced. TCRdb independently ran MiXCR on the 5' RACE reads; one entry per CDR3 protein. The table shows about 15,000 distinct CDR3 sequences, with approximately 7.5% occurring only once. Sample: PBMCs, taken at surgery. The receptors here all came from a female donor with early-stage non-small cell lung cancer.

In its sample, this clonotype is medium-sized. The rearrangement uses TRBV2 and TRBJ2-1, with D possibly being TRBD2 (5 bases). V gave up 6 bases and J gave up 2 bases, with 11 bases separating them. Germline loops: CDR1 SNHLY, CDR2 FYNNEI. CDR3 length: 14 residues. Here the CDR3 reads CASSSRVPYNEQFF. CDR3 nucleotide sequence: TGTGCCAGCAGCTCGCGGGTCCCCTACAATGAGCAGTTCTTC.

This clonotype is a singleton in its sample. A much larger clone sits a single nucleotide away, making a read error possible. The V gene is TRBV4-1, the J gene TRBJ1-2; 7 nucleotides match TRBD1. The CDR3 extends over 15 amino acids. Looked up from germline, CDR1 is MGHRA and CDR2 is YSYEKL. CDR3 sequence reads: CASSQDPGTVNGHTF. CDR3 sequence (DNA): TGCGCCAGCAGCCAAGATCCCGGGACAGTGAATGGCCACACCTTC.

The chain recombines TRBV2 with TRBJ2-7; D possibly corresponds to TRBD1 (5 bases). The germline CDR1 and CDR2 sequences are SNHLY and FYNNEI. The V and J ends lost 8 bases and 10 bases respectively, with 12 bases between them. This CDR3 region has 10 residues. The CDR3 nucleotides are TGTGCCAGCGCCGCAGGGTTTCAGTACTTC. This encodes CASAAGFQYF. The full variable domain, rest sourced from reference TRBV2 and TRBJ2-7, is EPEVTQTPSHQVTQMGQEVILRCVPISNHLYFYWYRQILGQKVEFLVSFYNNEISEKSEIFDDQFSVERPDGSNFTLKIRSTKLEDSAMYFCASAAGFQYFGPGTRLTVT.

There are many counts of this clonotype. The rearrangement links TRBV10-3 to TRBJ1-1; TRBD1 matches at 7 bases. The CDR3 runs 13 residues. The trim removed 7 bases at V and 7 bases at J, leaving 9 bases unmatched. CDR1 ENHRY and CDR2 SYGVKD come from the germline V gene. The CDR3 DNA sequence: TGTGCCATCACCTCGACAGGGAGGGGTGAAGCTTTCTTT. As protein: CAITSTGRGEAFF.

Details on this clonotype: Relative to the germline gene, one junction end is altered; a read error may explain this. This sequence joins TRBV9 and TRBJ2-2, with 10 bases lining up with TRBD2. The CDR3 is 18 amino acids. The germline V gene encodes CDR1 SGDLS and CDR2 YYNGEE. This chain's CDR3 is CASSVHLGLASLTGVLFF. DNA of the CDR3: TGTGCCAGCAGCGTACACCTGGGACTAGCGAGTCTCACCGGGGTGCTGTTTTTT.

This clonotype has a handful of counts. V usage is TRBV5-1 and J usage is TRBJ2-5; 13 nucleotides line up with TRBD2. The CDR3 is 15 amino acids. V shed 4 bases, J shed 2 bases, and the junction held 2 bases outside the gene matches. CDR1 and CDR2 (germline): SGHRS, YFSETQ. The CDR3 DNA sequence: TGCGCCAGCAGCACTAGCGGGAGGGTTCAAGAGACCCAGTACTTC. Protein sequence: CASSTSGRVQETQYF.

This clonotype was seen repeatedly, ten times or more. This sequence joins TRBV15 and TRBJ2-1; either TRBD1 or TRBD2 may supply D (7 bases each). Per germline, CDR1 LNHNV and CDR2 YYDKDF (reference sequence). V was clipped by 1 base and J by 1 base, with 11 bases between them. This CDR3 comprises 16 residues. CDR3 DNA sequence: TGTGCCACCAGCAGAGCAGGGGGGGAATCCTACAATGAGCAGTTCTTC. It codes for CATSRAGGESYNEQFF.

The rearrangement links TRBV24-1 to TRBJ1-5, with D unclear. Germline CDR1 reads KGHDR; CDR2 reads SFDVKD. CDR3 length: 12 amino acids. With 4 bases removed from V and 5 bases from J, the gap between germline ends came to 5 bases. The CDR3 here is CATSDPHQPQHF. CDR3 coding DNA: TGTGCCACCAGTGACCCCCATCAGCCCCAGCATTTT.

This clonotype was seen repeatedly, ten times or more. The chain links TRBV5-4 to TRBJ2-5, with 12 bases identical to TRBD1. CDR3 length equals 14 residues. The germline CDR1 and CDR2 sequences are SGHNT and YYREEE (reference sequence). J lost 7 bases, V lost 4 bases, and 5 bases had no gene match. The CDR3 coding sequence is TGTGCCAGCAGCAGGGACAGGGGGCATGGGACCCAGTACTTC. This sequence encodes CASSRDRGHGTQYF. Looking up the rest from reference TRBV5-4 and TRBJ2-5 gives the full variable domain: ETGVTQSPTHLIKTRGQQVTLRCSSQSGHNTVSWYQQALGQGPQFIFQYYREEENGRGNFPPRFSGLQFPNYSSELNVNALELDDSALYLCASSRDRGHGTQYFGPGTRLLVL.

This clonotype was recorded at least ten times. V and J are TRBV18 and TRBJ2-2; D ambiguous. CDR3 length equals 15 residues. CDR1 and CDR2 from the germline V gene are KGHSH and LQKENI. V was trimmed by 1 base and J by 7 bases, leaving 13 bases between them. CDR3 in amino acids: CASSPQAEFNGELFF. As DNA, the CDR3 is TGTGCCAGCTCACCACAGGCAGAGTTCAACGGGGAGCTGTTTTTT.

This clonotype has only a few counts. This chain links TRBV19 with TRBJ2-1; tentatively, D is TRBD1 or TRBD2 (5 bases each). The CDR3 extends over 16 amino acids. The V gene's germline CDR1 is LNHDA and CDR2 SQIVND (reference sequence). Trimming cost V 0 bases and J 7 bases, with 16 bases left between them. The CDR3 is CASSIDGTPRGNEQFF. CDR3 sequence (DNA): TGTGCCAGTAGTATAGACGGGACCCCTCGCGGGAATGAGCAGTTCTTC.

In this sample, this clonotype turned up many times. The genes are TRBV19 and TRBJ2-3; D not resolved. This CDR3 has 14 amino acids. V was shortened by 3 bases and J by 3 bases, with 10 bases between the two germline ends. Germline V gene lookup returns CDR1 LNHDA and CDR2 SQIVND (reference sequence). CDR3 in DNA: TGTGCCAGTAGTATGGTGGGGTCAACAGATACGCAGTATTTT. Protein product: CASSMVGSTDTQYF.

This chain uses TRBV6-6 with TRBJ2-7, with no clear D. The V end lost 4 bases, the J end lost 1 base, and 17 bases lay between the germline ends. Germline V gives CDR1 MNHNY, CDR2 SVGAGI (reference sequence). The CDR3 sequence is 16 residues long. The DNA for the CDR3 is TGTGCCAGCAGTTCGACTGGGTTCCTGGGTTCCTACGAGCAGTACTTC. Translation: CASSSTGFLGSYEQYF.

In this sample, this clonotype turned up a few times. V gene TRBV7-2 combines with J gene TRBJ1-5; 9 bases map to TRBD1. Germline V gives CDR1 SGHTA, CDR2 FQGNSA. V shed 0 bases and J 7 bases; nucleotides not matched to a gene: 7. CDR3 length: 16 amino acids. CDR3 DNA: TGTGCCAGCAGCTTAGCTCCGGGACAGGGCGGCCAGCCCCAGCATTTT. It translates to CASSLAPGQGGQPQHF. The entire variable domain, with the rest obtained from reference TRBV7-2 and TRBJ1-5, is as follows: GAGVSQSPSNKVTEKGKDVELRCDPISGHTALYWYRQSLGQGLEFLIYFQGNSAPDKSGLPSDRFSAERTGGSVSTLTIQRTQQEDSAVYLCASSLAPGQGGQPQHFGDGTRLSIL.

This clonotype occurred many times. V is TRBV18 and J is TRBJ1-1; D gene ambiguous. Trimming left V 3 bases short and J 6 bases short, with 17 bases between. The CDR3 totals 15 residues. CDR1 is KGHSH, CDR2 LQKENI, per germline. For the CDR3, the DNA is TGTGCCAGCTCACCCGCAAATGGAGAAGGCGCTGAAGCTTTCTTT. It specifies CASSPANGEGAEAFF.

The chain uses TRBV2 and TRBJ1-1; maybe TRBD1 (5 bases). V was clipped by 9 bases and J by 1 base, with 12 bases between them. CDR1 and CDR2 from the germline V gene are SNHLY and FYNNEI. This CDR3 is 13 amino acids long. The CDR3 loop is CASSGLQNTEAFF. DNA of the CDR3: TGTGCCAGTTCGGGACTCCAGAACACTGAAGCTTTCTTT.

The rearrangement joins TRBV7-9 to TRBJ2-7; the match to TRBD2 covers 9 bases. The V gene end was trimmed by 8 bases and the J gene end by 6 bases; junction bases not matched to a gene: 11. CDR1 and CDR2 (germline): SEHNR, FQNEAQ (reference sequence). The CDR3 totals 14 residues. This chain's CDR3 is CASGRGGRVGEQYF. The CDR3 DNA reads as TGTGCCAGCGGGCGGGGGGGCCGAGTCGGCGAGCAGTACTTC.

This clonotype was detected many times. The chain links TRBV12-3 or TRBV12-4 to TRBJ1-2; a possible D gene is TRBD1 (6 bases). The CDR3 has 17 residues. The ends were cut back, 7 bases at V and 0 bases at J, with 21 bases in the middle. CDR3 loop: CASNPGGLGLANYGYTF. The CDR3 nucleotides read TGTGCCAGCAACCCCGGGGGGCTCGGGTTAGCTAACTATGGCTACACCTTC.

Note on this clonotype: Compared with germline, one end of the junction differs, possibly owing to a read error. J is TRBJ2-4 and V is TRBV9; 7 bases fit TRBD2. The CDR3 has 16 residues. CDR1 is SGDLS, CDR2 YYNGEE, per germline. The CDR3 loop reads CASSVAQRGAQNIQYF. The CDR3 DNA reads TGTGCCAGCAGCGTAGCTCAGCGGGGAGCCCAAAACATTCAGTACTTC.

This clonotype has only a few counts. The V call is TRBV5-1, the J call TRBJ2-5; TRBD1 matches at 7 bases. Germline V gives CDR1 SGHRS, CDR2 YFSETQ. V shed 4 bases and J 0 bases; nucleotides not matched to a gene: 9. The CDR3 runs 16 residues. As DNA, the CDR3 is TGCGCCAGCAGCGGTGGGTACAGGGGTAACCAAGAGACCCAGTACTTC. Its translation is CASSGGYRGNQETQYF.